These 19 T cell receptor beta chains came from one sample sequenced in a study of Graves' ophthalmopathy and Graves' hyperthyroidism. Amplified material comprised TCR beta CDR3 regions derived from RNA transcripts. First-round RT-PCR relied on HTBI primers, and a second-round multiplex PCR came next. TCRdb itself ran the multiplex PCR reads through MiXCR, one entry per CDR3 protein. The data contain about 380,000 distinct CDR3 sequences, approximately 15% of them singletons. Sample: peripheral blood. The receptors were sampled from a woman younger than 35 with stable Graves' hyperthyroidism.

V usage is TRBV3-1 and J usage is TRBJ2-7; 11 bases map to TRBD2. The CDR3 runs 16 residues. Losses at the gene ends were 1 base for V and 4 bases for J; bases not matched to a gene: 6. Germline V gene data show CDR1 as LGHDT and CDR2 as YNNKEL (reference sequence). The CDR3 bases are TGTGCCAGCAGCCAAGTTACGGGACTAGCGGAATACGAGCAGTACTTC. Amino acid sequence: CASSQVTGLAEYEQYF.

This clonotype was detected many times. Sequence at one end of the junction differs from germline and may be a read error. V gene TRBV12-3 or TRBV12-4 combines with J gene TRBJ1-1, with D perhaps matching TRBD1 (6 bases). This CDR3 is 14 amino acids long. The CDR3 DNA reads as TGTGCCAGCAGTTTCCGGACAGCGAACACTGAAGCTTCCTTT. It encodes CASSFRTANTEASF.

Ten or more counts support this clonotype. The chain recombines TRBV19 with TRBJ2-7, with 7 nucleotides matching TRBD1. Trimming removed 5 bases from V and 3 bases from J; junction bases left unmatched: 7. The CDR3 has 14 amino acids. Germline V gene sequence: CDR1 LNHDA, CDR2 SQIVND (reference sequence). Here the CDR3 reads CASSQDRTSYEQYF. The CDR3 DNA reads TGTGCCAGTAGTCAGGACAGGACAAGCTACGAGCAGTACTTC.

Notes on this clonotype: A much bigger clone sits one base away, suggesting this may be a read error. The genes are TRBV6-1 and TRBJ2-7, with TRBD2 identical over 13 bases. The CDR3 has 15 amino acids. Losses at the gene ends were 7 bases for V and 3 bases for J; bases not matched to a gene: 6. Germline V CDR1 and CDR2: MNHNS, SASEGT. CDR3 sequence reads: CASISRLAGGYEQYF. The CDR3 bases are TGTGCCAGCATCTCTAGACTAGCGGGGGGCTACGAGCAGTACTTC.

This clonotype showed up many times. The chain links TRBV27 to TRBJ2-2, with TRBD2 identical over 7 bases. The CDR3 length is 15 residues. The V gene end was trimmed by 7 bases and the J gene end by 5 bases; junction bases not matched to a gene: 10. Germline V CDR1 and CDR2: MNHEY, SMNVEV (reference sequence). The CDR3 loop reads CASTLGGVDTGELFF. Written as DNA, the CDR3 is TGTGCCAGCACCTTGGGGGGGGTAGATACCGGGGAGCTGTTTTTT.

On this clonotype itself: A much larger clone lies one base from this, so it may be a read error. The chain is built from TRBV6-5 and TRBJ1-6; D is unresolved. Deletions cut 5 bases from V and 7 bases from J, with 9 bases between. The CDR3 has 13 residues. Germline V gene lookup returns CDR1 MNHEY and CDR2 SVGAGI. The DNA for the CDR3 is TGTGCCAGCAGTCTGAGCCAAAATTCACCCCTCCACTTT. Protein product: CASSLSQNSPLHF.

This clonotype was recorded at least ten times. The J gene is TRBJ1-5, the V gene TRBV7-2; D ambiguous. CDR3 length: 13 residues. Germline-derived CDR1 and CDR2 are SGHTA and FQGNSA. With 3 bases removed from V and 3 bases from J, the gap between germline ends came to 6 bases. Written as DNA, the CDR3 is TGTGCCAGCAGCTTGATGCTCAATCAGCCCCAGCATTTT. Translating it yields CASSLMLNQPQHF.

This clonotype has only a few counts. This chain uses TRBV4-1 with TRBJ2-7; the D gene is possibly TRBD2 (6 bases). This CDR3 comprises 16 residues. V lost 1 base and J lost 0, with 13 bases in between. Germline CDR1 and CDR2: MGHRA and YSYEKL. The chain's CDR3 is CASSQARAGGSYEQYF. In nucleotides, the CDR3 is TGCGCCAGCAGCCAAGCGAGGGCCGGGGGCTCCTACGAGCAGTACTTC.

This clonotype was counted many times. The chain carries TRBV12-3 or TRBV12-4 and TRBJ2-5; D gene ambiguous. The CDR3 covers 14 residues. Deletions cut 2 bases from V and 5 bases from J, with 12 bases between. The CDR3 protein is CASSLRPGRETQYF. In DNA form, the CDR3 reads TGTGCCAGCAGTTTAAGACCCGGGCGGGAGACCCAGTACTTC.

The table lists this clonotype with many counts. The gene calls are TRBV12-3 or TRBV12-4 and TRBJ1-5; D call uncertain. The CDR3 loop spans 12 amino acids. V was trimmed by 7 bases and J by 4 bases, leaving 8 bases between them. In DNA, the CDR3 is TGTGCCAGCAAGAGGGAGAATCAGCCCCAGCATTTT. Amino acids: CASKRENQPQHF.

This clonotype was observed a handful of times. The chain combines TRBV2 with TRBJ2-4, with a possible D match to TRBD1 (5 bases). CDR3 length equals 11 residues. V lost 4 bases, J lost 11 bases, and 9 bases lay in between. Looked up from germline, CDR1 is SNHLY and CDR2 is FYNNEI. The CDR3 spells CASSGQGVQYF. The CDR3 coding sequence is TGTGCCAGCAGTGGGCAGGGCGTTCAGTACTTC.

This clonotype was detected ten times or more. Germline is not matched at one junction end, which may reflect a read error. V is TRBV2 and J is TRBJ2-7, with 7 bases matching TRBD1. Germline loops: CDR1 SNHLY, CDR2 FYNNEI. This CDR3 has 12 residues. CDR3 loop: CASREGGPEQYF. For the CDR3, the DNA is TGTGCCAGCAGAGAAGGGGGCCCCGAGCAGTACTTC. The complete variable domain, with remaining parts taken from reference TRBV2 and TRBJ2-7, reads EPEVTQTPSHQVTQMGQEVILRCVPISNHLYFYWYRQILGQKVEFLVSFYNNEISEKSEIFDDQFSVERPDGSNFTLKIRSTKLEDSAMYFCASREGGPEQYFGPGTRLTVT.

In this sample, this clonotype turned up a few times. The rearrangement links TRBV3-1 to TRBJ2-5, with D perhaps matching TRBD1 (6 bases). Per the germline V gene, CDR1 is LGHDT and CDR2 is YNNKEL (reference sequence). The CDR3 consists of 19 residues. V was trimmed by 0 bases and J by 5 bases, leaving 25 bases between them. The CDR3 reads CASSQEGPGQWGSSETQYF. The DNA for the CDR3 is TGTGCCAGCAGCCAAGAGGGGCCAGGACAGTGGGGGTCCTCGGAGACCCAGTACTTC.

In its sample, this clonotype was seen many times. This chain links TRBV11-1 with TRBJ1-1; the D gene is possibly TRBD1 (5 bases). V lost 5 bases and J lost 1, with 14 bases in between. The CDR3 loop spans 15 amino acids. Per the germline V gene, CDR1 is SGHAT and CDR2 is FQDESV (reference sequence). Here the CDR3 DNA reads TGTGCCAGCAGCCCGGACGGGGCTAAGAACACTGAAGCTTTCTTT. Translating it yields CASSPDGAKNTEAFF.

Many counts were recorded for this clonotype. The V gene is TRBV6-5, the J gene TRBJ2-7, with D unclear. Per germline, CDR1 MNHEY and CDR2 SVGAGI. The CDR3 consists of 12 residues. The V end was cut by 7 bases, the J end by 2 bases, with 9 bases between. Here the CDR3 reads CASKAPTYEQYF. The CDR3 DNA reads TGTGCCAGCAAGGCCCCCACCTACGAGCAGTACTTC.

Many counts were recorded for this clonotype. The chain uses TRBV5-1 and TRBJ1-6; D remains unclear. Germline CDR1 and CDR2: SGHRS and YFSETQ. Trimming cost V 7 bases and J 6 bases, with 11 bases left between them. CDR3 size: 13 residues. This CDR3 reads CASAQQPNSPLHF. In DNA, the CDR3 is TGCGCCAGCGCGCAGCAACCTAATTCACCCCTCCACTTT.

This clonotype has only a few counts. A read error may be the cause here, since a much bigger clone is one base away. The chain joins TRBV6-1 to TRBJ1-6; 9 bases match TRBD1. Germline loops: CDR1 MNHNS, CDR2 SASEGT. Trimming took 5 bases from V and 15 from J; bases not matched to a gene: 8. The CDR3 runs 13 residues. The DNA for the CDR3 is TGTGCCAGCAGTTTTCCGGGACAGGGAAACCTCCACTTT. Translation: CASSFPGQGNLHF.

Ten or more counts support this clonotype. V gene TRBV11-2 combines with J gene TRBJ1-1, with D maybe TRBD1 (5 bases). The CDR3 sequence is 16 residues long. V lost 5 bases and J 4 bases, leaving 20 bases between the germline ends. Germline CDR1 is SGHAT and CDR2 is FQNNGV. The CDR3 spells CASSPPPPIRGTEAFF. CDR3 coding DNA: TGTGCCAGCAGCCCCCCCCCACCCATAAGGGGCACTGAAGCTTTCTTT.

This clonotype has a count of ten or more. This CDR3 is CASSHWWVYEQYF. In nucleotides, the CDR3 is TGTGCCAGCAGTCACTGGTGGGTCTACGAGCAGTACTTC. The chain links TRBV6-5 to TRBJ2-7, with D uncertain. Trimming took 5 bases from V and 3 from J, leaving 11 bases between them. Per germline, CDR1 MNHEY and CDR2 SVGAGI. The CDR3 consists of 13 residues.